This T cell receptor beta chain was obtained from a study of blood T cell repertoires in COVID-19 (dated by TCRdb to about 2020). Background on the whole study: Samples covering the acute and convalescent phases of COVID-19 were provided by collaborators in the United States, Italy and Spain. The material from the prospective study consisted of cDNA or gDNA derived from T cells, B-cell-depleted T cells, or PBMCs. Deeply sampled blood TCRbeta repertoires from subjects exposed to, actively infected with, or recovered from COVID-19 were included in the dataset. The repertoires were made available in a free public database intended to serve as a resource for research on the immune response to SARS-CoV-2. The samples were drawn from two sources: the first 160 participants of the ongoing ImmuneRACE study, and 1,254 subjects contributed by 6 global collaborators. Sample metadata almost always included a de-identified subject ID, COVID-19 status, age in years and sex. HLA class I and class II types, where available, came from metadata supplied by the sample provider rather than from assay-based typing.

One collaborating source in Seattle enrolled patients while the patients were actively infected and followed the patients over time throughout the course of disease. Each collaborating institution followed its own protocols to collect whole blood in K2EDTA tubes. For TCRbeta analysis, collaborators shipped samples as frozen whole blood, isolated PBMCs, or DNA extracted from either of those sample types. The immunoSEQ Assay, a bias-controlled multiplex PCR, was used to amplify TCRbeta CDR3 regions from genomic DNA. The paper's processing steps were these. The number of nucleated cells in each sample was estimated from the amplification of reference gene primers within the assay. To quantify the absolute abundance of each unique TCRbeta CDR3 rearrangement, sequence reads were collapsed and filtered. For each sample, productive Simpson clonality was calculated as the square root of Simpson's diversity index across productive rearrangements. The source is immuneACCESS, and TCRdb retained only in-frame sequences with V and J called. Part of the clones is not carried over; for the studies checked, unresolved V genes explain less than half of this, and the remainder is unexplained. Clone size and V and J calls were adopted from that table, with D and trimming inferred from the DNA. In all, the sample holds 200,000 to 300,000 clones, and approximately 91% of those were seen once. The ten largest clones capture approximately 2.6% of the sample.

About this clone itself: The clone's antigen remains unknown. Per-base qualities were not stored, and no clone one base away is much larger.

General conclusions and limits of the study: The quantity of clinical and demographic metadata differed by source and by participant and was supplied without curation.

The receptor comes from a person aged 18 to 29 with COVID-19, enrolled during active disease. The sequencing sample was made of peripheral blood.

The nucleotides are TGTGCCAGCAGCGGTCTAGCGGGAGCGCCAGAGCAGTTCTTC. It encodes CASSGLAGAPEQFF. The V and J segments used are TRBV13 and TRBJ2-1; 10 junctional bases match TRBD2. The CDR3, from cysteine to phenylalanine, totals 14 residues. The retained sequence is limited to the CDR3, 42 bases, with the frame set at the first base. V ends up 5 bases short and J 10 bases short, with an unmatched junction base count of 8. The germline V gene (reference sequence) yields PRHDT for CDR1 and FYEKMQ for CDR2.